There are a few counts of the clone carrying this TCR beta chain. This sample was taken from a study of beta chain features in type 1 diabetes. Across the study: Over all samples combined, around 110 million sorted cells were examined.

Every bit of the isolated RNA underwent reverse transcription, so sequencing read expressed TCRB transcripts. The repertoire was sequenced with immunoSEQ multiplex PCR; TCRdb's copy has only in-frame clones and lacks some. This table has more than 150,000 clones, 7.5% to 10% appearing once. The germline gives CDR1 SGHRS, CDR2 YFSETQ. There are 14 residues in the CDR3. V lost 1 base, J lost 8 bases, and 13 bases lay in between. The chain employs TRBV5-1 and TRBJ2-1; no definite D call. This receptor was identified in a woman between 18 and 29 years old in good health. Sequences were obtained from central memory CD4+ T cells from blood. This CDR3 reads CASSLRLFMDEQFF. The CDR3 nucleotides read TGCGCCAGCAGCTTGAGACTTTTTATGGATGAGCAGTTCTTC.